This T cell receptor beta chain was captured by sequencing in a study of graft-versus-host responses after intestinal transplantation. The wider study: Induction using anti-thymocyte globulin, followed by tacrolimus and steroids for 3 to 4 years, was given to all recipients. Findings of the study overall: Across patients carrying graft-donor T cell macrochimerism, allografts held high graft-versus-host to host-versus-graft clonal ratios. There was an association between peak levels of circulating GvH clones and early post-transplant HvG declines. Among recipient marrow samples, GvH clones were found; some appeared first in ileum or blood.

Worth noting for this clone: No antigen is known for it.

V trimming: 6 bases; J trimming: 8 bases; junction bases outside the gene matches: 12. CDR3 length equals 15 residues. Per the germline V gene, CDR1 is ENHRY and CDR2 is SYGVKD. Assay used: immunoSEQ multiplex PCR; TCRdb lists only in-frame clones, some missing. The sample has about 27,000 clones, approximately 95% seen once; the top ten hold about 0.49%. This clonotype was sampled from a human patient who received an intestinal transplant, so some T cells may come from the graft donor. J is TRBJ1-2 and V is TRBV10-3; 10 bases match TRBD1. Sequencing used PBMCs, obtained 18 days after transplant. This CDR3 reads CAISLSEGQGNGYTF. The CDR3 DNA reads TGTGCCATCAGCCTTTCTGAGGGACAGGGGAACGGCTACACCTTC.